This T cell receptor beta chain was identified in a study of cytomegalovirus exposure and HLA in healthy donors (TCRdb year 2017). Describing the broader study: A later analysis indicated that the 90 to 150 validation repertoires were generated on the platform also employed for the 670 or so repertoires of the first cohort. Along with the roughly 700-subject first cohort, a separate validation cohort of over 90 different subjects was used. The study aimed to test whether signatures of past pathogen exposure could be identified by cataloging public T cell receptors. To predict cytomegalovirus infection status, the study combined high-throughput TCR immunosequencing, statistical association of individual TCRs with disease status, and machine learning. Here is what the overall study found, with its caveats: The authors suggested that the approach could potentially be extended to other disease states and immunological phenotypes. Most TCR sequences were observed very rarely across donors, whereas some public TCRs were present in many individuals. In a later analysis, TCRs clustered in the first cohort were found to also tend to co-occur in the roughly 130 validation repertoires, with 94% of cluster scores above 0. In vitro tests confirmed that a few of the cytomegalovirus-associated TCR beta chains recognize cytomegalovirus antigens. The study listed 150 to 200 TCR beta chains as associated with cytomegalovirus. The validation cohort had no HLA typing available for a later analysis, so co-occurrence within that cohort was assessed over all 130 or so repertoires. In both the original and validation cohorts, the classifier was reported to diagnose cytomegalovirus status with high specificity and sensitivity.

The method behind the library was the immunoSEQ multiplex PCR assay. The authors' analysis ran thus. A statistical classification framework was built for diagnosing cytomegalovirus status from the catalog of TCR beta chain sequences. This is the immuneACCESS table as TCRdb keeps it, with only in-frame sequences that have V and J called. A part of the clones is gone; compared with another copy, unresolved V genes explain less than half, and the rest is unexplained. D and trimming were read from the DNA, whereas the V and J calls and clone size are those reported in that table. Recorded for this sample are about 180,000 clones; approximately 87% of them occurred a single time. Approximately 1.5% of the sample is held by the ten biggest clonotypes. About this clone: Its recognized antigen is unknown. It has no much larger one-base neighbor in the sample; base qualities were not kept.

The donors were included in the validation cohort of 90 to 150 subjects, a group kept apart from the roughly 700-subject first cohort. CDR1 and CDR2 are read off the germline V gene as SGHDT and YYEEEE. Reading from cysteine to phenylalanine, the CDR3 counts 15 amino acids. Only CDR3 DNA is held: 45 bases, read in frame from base 1. V drops 4 bases and J drops 4 bases, leaving 15 bases in between. This TCR was recovered from a young woman in good health and CMV-seronegative. The rearranged chain carries TRBV5-6 and TRBJ1-3; the D gene cannot be named for sure. The sequencing sample was made of PBMCs. The nucleotides are TGTGCCAGCAGCACCACCCGTACAGTCGGAAACACCATATATTTT. Its amino acids are CASSTTRTVGNTIYF.